This T cell receptor beta chain came from a study of T cell repertoires in cytomegalovirus infection. Study outcomes and limitations: Across the ex vivo response, the dominant clonotypes were HLA-C-restricted CMV-specific TCR beta clonotypes.

As to this clonotype: What it binds is unknown.

With 3 bases removed from V and 7 bases from J, the gap between germline ends came to 15 bases. Germline CDR1 reads SQVTM; CDR2 reads ANQGSEA. This CDR3 region has 13 residues. Each CDR3 protein gets one entry after TCRdb re-called the reads with MiXCR. The sample lists around 71,000 distinct CDR3 sequences, about 20% occurring once. The sequencing used CD8+ T cells from cultured PBMCs, collected from culture after CMV antigen stimulation. The V call is TRBV29-1, the J call TRBJ1-2; TRBD1 might be the D (5 bases). This receptor was taken from a human donor in good health (CMV status not recorded). Some clones in this sample may be carry-over from other donors' samples. CDR3 nucleotide sequence: TGCAGCGTTGATGCCGGGGGAGTCCCTGGCTACACCTTC. This gives the protein CSVDAGGVPGYTF.